These T cell receptor beta chains were read from a single sample in a study of T cells after yellow fever vaccination. Each CDR3 protein gets one entry after TCRdb re-called the 5' RACE reads with MiXCR. Counted here are approximately 600,000 distinct CDR3 sequences, 9% to 15% occurring once; the ten biggest clones make up 15%. Sample: PBMCs, taken on the day of the yellow fever booster vaccination. These receptor sequences come from a young man who received the YFV17D yellow fever vaccine. CDR3s include the opening cysteine and the closing phenylalanine or tryptophan. The order of the fields is clone size, V gene, CDR3 length, CDR3 protein. Size is stated for part of the rows, as once, few or many counts, or as a class when the clone is expanded.

many TRBV20-1 16 CSARGGGSSYNSPLHF
. TRBV29-1 15 CSVEEGGGRGETQYF
. TRBV20-1 15 CSAAGFEGGQETQYF
many TRBV6-4 13 CASSDRMGTEAFF
few TRBV18 15 CASSPGDFYSYEQYF
many TRBV2 15 CATESGRDGTDTQYF
few TRBV27 14 CASSLTGDGRPQHF
. TRBV6-1 13 CASSETRGQEQYF
. TRBV6-5 14 CASSYSGNQETQYF
few TRBV5-6 14 CASSLEVGDNEQFF
many TRBV4-1 14 CASSSQGGQETQYF
. TRBV6-6 12 CASGANTGELFF
few TRBV2 14 CASKRGEGNTEAFF
. TRBV10-3 12 CATSTGREPQHF
. TRBV27 15 CASSRQVAGGLEQYF
. TRBV6-1 16 CASRLEAGVNTGELFF
. TRBV19 18 CASSIGPSGTGKNQPQHF
many TRBV28 12 CASSPQTDTQYF
few TRBV18 13 CASSGALNTEAFF
. TRBV7-2 15 CASSPEGGLSYEQYF
few TRBV7-2 15 CASSLDGYSYNEQFF
. TRBV20-1 14 CSARRGQSDQPQHF
. TRBV9 18 CASSVDSGSGRALETQYF
many TRBV28 13 CASSFQKIYEQYF